This T cell receptor (beta chain) was recovered during a study of cytomegalovirus exposure and HLA in healthy donors. TCRdb's copy holds only in-frame clones and misses some; the assay was immunoSEQ multiplex PCR. This sample has 130,000 or so clones, with around nine tenths found just once. Study results and caveats: The study put 150 or so TCR beta chains on its list as cytomegalovirus-associated.

A note on this clone: Its antigen is not identified.

With V trimmed by 5 bases and J by 1 base, 6 bases remained unmatched. CDR3 length: 15 residues. Germline values: CDR1 SGHAT, CDR2 FQNNGV. The J gene is TRBJ1-1, the V gene TRBV11-2; 8 bases are shared with TRBD1. The clonotype originates from a young woman in good health and CMV-seronegative. Sample: PBMCs. Written as DNA, the CDR3 is TGTGCCAGCAGCACCATCAGGGGGCCGAACACTGAAGCTTTCTTT. Its translation is CASSTIRGPNTEAFF.